This is a list of T cell receptor beta chains from one sample in a study of cytomegalovirus exposure and HLA in healthy donors. Libraries were prepared by immunoSEQ multiplex PCR; TCRdb keeps only in-frame clonotypes and omits some of them. This sample has 90,000 to 120,000 clones; roughly 80% occur once, and the top ten carry more than 2%. The specimen was PBMCs. These receptors all come from a man aged 25-45 years in good health and CMV-seronegative. CDR3s include the opening cysteine and the closing phenylalanine or tryptophan. D genes are given only for firm matches. Clone size is stated in some rows and not others, as once, few, many or a class when expanded.

TRBD1 TRBJ2-3 NA TRBV6-5 TGTGCCAGCAGTTACCGGACAGGGGGAGATACGCAGTATTTT CASSYRTGGDTQYF
TRBD1 TRBJ2-7 NA TRBV10-1 TGCGCCAGCAGTGTGGGACAGGGGTTCTCCATCAGCGAGCAGTACTTC CASSVGQGFSISEQYF
NA TRBJ1-2 NA TRBV4-1 TGCGCCAGCAGCCTCGACTACTGGAAAGTTGGGTGGAACTATGGCTACACCTTC CASSLDYWKVGWNYGYTF
TRBD2 TRBJ2-5 NA TRBV6-1 TGTGCCAGCAGTCCTTTAGCGGGAAGAGAGACCCAGTACTTC CASSPLAGRETQYF
TRBD2 TRBJ2-1 NA TRBV10-3 TGTGCCATCAGTGAGGGGAGCGGGGGCTCCAATGAGCAGTTCTTC CAISEGSGGSNEQFF
NA TRBJ2-7 NA TRBV4-1 TGCGCCAGCAGCCCGCGACCTAGGGGGAGAATCTACGAGCAGTACTTC CASSPRPRGRIYEQYF
TRBD2 TRBJ2-7 NA TRBV4-1 TGCGCCAGCAGCCAATCGGGACTAGTTTACGAGCAGTACTTC CASSQSGLVYEQYF
NA TRBJ2-3 NA TRBV9 TGTGCCAGCAGCGCAGGAACCAACACAGATACGCAGTATTTT CASSAGTNTDTQYF
NA TRBJ2-7 NA TRBV5-1 TGCGCCAGCAGAGACAGTAAAGCCACCTACGAGCAGTACTTC CASRDSKATYEQYF
TRBD1 TRBJ2-7 NA TRBV27 TGTGCCAGCGGACAGGGGGCCTACGAGCAGTACTTC CASGQGAYEQYF
TRBD2 TRBJ2-5 NA TRBV13 TGTGCCAGCAGCTTCGGTCTAGCGGGACAAGAGACCCAGTACTTC CASSFGLAGQETQYF
TRBD1 TRBJ1-1 NA TRBV5-6 TGTGCCAGCAGCCTGCGACAGGGGTGGGGGAGCACTGAAGCTTTCTTT CASSLRQGWGSTEAFF
NA TRBJ2-6 NA TRBV6-5 TGTGCCAGCAGCTACCTAGAAAGCTCTGGGGCCAACGTCCTGACTTTC CASSYLESSGANVLTF
TRBD2 TRBJ2-2 NA TRBV11-3 TGTGCCAGCAGCTCGACTAGCGGGGGGAACACCGGGGAGCTGTTTTTT CASSSTSGGNTGELFF
TRBD1 TRBJ2-1 NA TRBV5-6 TGTGCCAGCAGCCTCAGGGACAGTTACAATGAGCAGTTCTTC CASSLRDSYNEQFF
NA TRBJ1-5 NA TRBV2 TGTGCCAGCAGCGCAGGATTTACCCAGCCCCAGCATTTT CASSAGFTQPQHF
TRBD1 TRBJ2-7 NA TRBV5-1 TGCGCCAGCAGCTACTTTTTCGACAGGGAGCTCTACGAGCAGTACTTC CASSYFFDRELYEQYF
TRBD2 TRBJ2-1 few TRBV10-2 TGCGCCAGCACCCTGAGGCTAGCGGGGGCCAACAATGAGCAGTTCTTC CASTLRLAGANNEQFF
TRBD1 TRBJ2-4 NA TRBV28 TGTGCCAGCAGTTCACTCCTGGACAGGGGCAAAAACATTCAGTACTTC CASSSLLDRGKNIQYF
NA TRBJ2-7 NA TRBV6-1 TGTGCCAGCAGGCCTCCTACCTACGAGCAGTACTTC CASRPPTYEQYF
NA TRBJ2-5 once TRBV11-2 TGTGCCAGCAGCTCACTACTCAGGGCAGGGTACCAAGAGACCCAGTACTTC CASSSLLRAGYQETQYF
TRBD1 TRBJ1-2 NA TRBV6-5 TGTGCCAGCAGTTACCAGGGGGCTAACTATGGCTACACCTTC CASSYQGANYGYTF
NA TRBJ2-7 NA TRBV7-2 TGTGCCAGCAGCCGTTTAGAGGAGGTCTCCTACGAGCAGTACTTC CASSRLEEVSYEQYF
TRBD2 TRBJ2-2 NA TRBV4-2 TGTGCCAGCAGCCAAGCGGGGGGGCCCGGCACCGGGGAGCTGTTTTTT CASSQAGGPGTGELFF
TRBD2 TRBJ2-2 NA TRBV7-2 TGTGCCAGCAGCTTTACGGGAGGGCCCGCCGGGGAGCTGTTTTTT CASSFTGGPAGELFF
NA TRBJ1-1 NA TRBV10-2 TGCGCCAGCAGGCGGGGGGGCATGAACACTGAAGCTTTCTTT CASRRGGMNTEAFF